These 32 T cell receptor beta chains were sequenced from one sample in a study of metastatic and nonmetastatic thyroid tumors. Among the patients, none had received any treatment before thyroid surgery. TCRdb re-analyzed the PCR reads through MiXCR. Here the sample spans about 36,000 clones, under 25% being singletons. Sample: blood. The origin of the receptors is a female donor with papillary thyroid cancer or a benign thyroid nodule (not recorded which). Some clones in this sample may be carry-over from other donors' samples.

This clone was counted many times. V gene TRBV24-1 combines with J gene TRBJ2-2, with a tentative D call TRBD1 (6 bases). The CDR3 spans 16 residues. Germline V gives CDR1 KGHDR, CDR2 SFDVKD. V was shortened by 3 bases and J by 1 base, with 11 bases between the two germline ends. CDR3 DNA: TGTGCCACCAGTGATCCTTCAGGGGTGAACACCGGGGAGCTGTTTTTT. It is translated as CATSDPSGVNTGELFF.

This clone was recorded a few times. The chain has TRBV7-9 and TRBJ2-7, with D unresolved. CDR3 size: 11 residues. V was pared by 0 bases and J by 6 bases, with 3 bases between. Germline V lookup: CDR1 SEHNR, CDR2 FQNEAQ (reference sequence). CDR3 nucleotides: TGTGCCAGCAGCTTAGCGCGCGAGCAGTACTTC. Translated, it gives CASSLAREQYF. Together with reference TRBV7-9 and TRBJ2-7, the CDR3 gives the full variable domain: DTGVSQNPRHKITKRGQNVTFRCDPISEHNRLYWYRQTLGQGPEFLTYFQNEAQLEKSRLLSDRFSAERPKGSFSTLEIQRTEQGDSAMYLCASSLAREQYFGPGTRLTVT.

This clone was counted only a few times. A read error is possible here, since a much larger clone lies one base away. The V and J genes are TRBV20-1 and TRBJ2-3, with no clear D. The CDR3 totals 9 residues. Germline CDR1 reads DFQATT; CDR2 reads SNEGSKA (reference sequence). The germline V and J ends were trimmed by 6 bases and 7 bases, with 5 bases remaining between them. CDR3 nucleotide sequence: TGCAGTGCAGGGTATACGCAGTATTTT. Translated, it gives CSAGYTQYF.

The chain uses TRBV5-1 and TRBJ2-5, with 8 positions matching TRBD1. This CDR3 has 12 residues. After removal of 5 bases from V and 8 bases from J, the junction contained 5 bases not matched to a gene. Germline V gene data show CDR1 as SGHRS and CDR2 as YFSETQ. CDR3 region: CASREQGGTQYF. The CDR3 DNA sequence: TGCGCCAGCAGAGAACAGGGGGGTACCCAGTACTTC.

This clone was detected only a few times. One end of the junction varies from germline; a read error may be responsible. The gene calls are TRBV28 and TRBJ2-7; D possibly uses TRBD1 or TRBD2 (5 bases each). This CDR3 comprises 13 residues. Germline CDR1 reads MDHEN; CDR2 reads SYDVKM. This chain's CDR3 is CASTLRGVYEQYF. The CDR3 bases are TGTGCCAGCACTTTAAGGGGAGTCTACGAGCAGTACTTC. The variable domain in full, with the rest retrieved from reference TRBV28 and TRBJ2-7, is DVKVTQSSRYLVKRTGEKVFLECVQDMDHENMFWYRQDPGLGLRLIYFSYDVKMKEKGDIPEGYSVSREKKERFSLILESASTNQTSMYLCASTLRGVYEQYFGPGTRLTVT.

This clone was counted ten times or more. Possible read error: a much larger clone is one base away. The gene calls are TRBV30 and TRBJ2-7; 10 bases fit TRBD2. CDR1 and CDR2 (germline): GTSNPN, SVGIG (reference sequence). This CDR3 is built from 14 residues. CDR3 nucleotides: TGTACCTGGACCCCACTAGCGGGGCAGTTTGGGCAGTACTTC. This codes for CTWTPLAGQFGQYF.

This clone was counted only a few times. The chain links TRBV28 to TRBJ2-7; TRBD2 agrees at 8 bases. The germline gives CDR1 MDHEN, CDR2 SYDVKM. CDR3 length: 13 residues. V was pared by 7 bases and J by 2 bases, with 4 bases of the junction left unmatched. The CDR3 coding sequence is TGTGCCAGCAAGGCGGGAGGAACCTACGAGCAGTACTTC. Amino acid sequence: CASKAGGTYEQYF.

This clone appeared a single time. CDR3: CRWGQLNTEAFF. CDR3 sequence (DNA): TGCAGGTGGGGACAGTTGAACACTGAAGCTTTCTTT. This rearrangement joins TRBV20-1 to TRBJ1-1, with 7 bases fitting TRBD1. The CDR3 runs to 12 residues. Germline CDR1 DFQATT, CDR2 SNEGSKA (reference sequence).

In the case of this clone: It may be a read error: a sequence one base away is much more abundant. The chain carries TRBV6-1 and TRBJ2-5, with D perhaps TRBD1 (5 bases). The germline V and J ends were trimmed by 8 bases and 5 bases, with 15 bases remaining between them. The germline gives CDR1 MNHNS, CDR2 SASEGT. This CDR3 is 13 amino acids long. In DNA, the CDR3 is TGTGCCAGCGGCCTCAGGGTACTGGAGACCCAGTACTTC. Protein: CASGLRVLETQYF.

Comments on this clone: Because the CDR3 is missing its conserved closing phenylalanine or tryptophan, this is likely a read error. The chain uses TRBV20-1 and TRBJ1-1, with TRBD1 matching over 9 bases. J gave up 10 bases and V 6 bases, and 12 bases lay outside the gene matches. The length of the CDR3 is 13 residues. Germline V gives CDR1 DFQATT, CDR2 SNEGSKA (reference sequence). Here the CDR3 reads CSADGQGPQGAFL. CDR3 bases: TGCAGTGCAGACGGACAGGGGCCCCAGGGAGCTTTCCTT.

CDR3 region: CASSQGGLVSYEQYF. The CDR3 nucleotides are TGTGCCAGCAGCCAAGGGGGACTAGTTTCCTACGAGCAGTACTTC. The J gene is TRBJ2-7, the V gene TRBV3-1, with 8 bases fitting TRBD2. This CDR3 contains 15 residues. Looked up from germline, CDR1 is LGHDT and CDR2 is YNNKEL (reference sequence). Trimming removed 1 base from V and 1 base from J; junction bases left unmatched: 3.

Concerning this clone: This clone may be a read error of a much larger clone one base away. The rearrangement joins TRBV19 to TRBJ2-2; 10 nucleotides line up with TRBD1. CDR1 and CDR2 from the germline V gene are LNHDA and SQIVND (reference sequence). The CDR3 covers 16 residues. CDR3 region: CASSDSTGGLTRELFF. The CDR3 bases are TGTGCCAGTAGTGACTCGACAGGGGGCCTCACCAGGGAGCTGTTTTTT.

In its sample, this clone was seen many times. The CDR3 DNA sequence: TGTGCCAGCTCACCATTCGAGGAGAGTCGGACCGGGGAGCTGTTTTTT. Its protein is CASSPFEESRTGELFF. This sequence joins TRBV18 and TRBJ2-2; D gene uncertain. The CDR3 spans 16 residues. V lost 2 bases to trimming and J lost 5 bases, with 15 bases between them. CDR1 and CDR2 (germline): KGHSH, LQKENI. The whole variable domain, filled in from reference TRBV18 and TRBJ2-2, reads NAGVMQNPRHLVRRRGQEARLRCSPMKGHSHVYWYRQLPEEGLKFMVYLQKENIIDESGMPKERFSAEFPKEGPSILRIQQVVRGDSAAYFCASSPFEESRTGELFFGEGSRLTVL.

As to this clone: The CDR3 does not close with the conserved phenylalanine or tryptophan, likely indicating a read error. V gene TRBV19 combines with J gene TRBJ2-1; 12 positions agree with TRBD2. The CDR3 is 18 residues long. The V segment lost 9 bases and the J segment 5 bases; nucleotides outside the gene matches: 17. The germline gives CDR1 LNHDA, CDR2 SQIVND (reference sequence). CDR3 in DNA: TGTGCCAGCACACAGGGCCCCCGACTAGCGGGAGAGCACAATGAGCAGTTCTTA. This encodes CASTQGPRLAGEHNEQFL.

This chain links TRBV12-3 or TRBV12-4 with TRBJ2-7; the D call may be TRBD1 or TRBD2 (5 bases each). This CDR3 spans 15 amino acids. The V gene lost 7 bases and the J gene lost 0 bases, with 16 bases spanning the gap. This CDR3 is CASTPNRDGSYEQYF. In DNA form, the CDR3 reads TGTGCCAGCACTCCGAACCGGGACGGCTCCTACGAGCAGTACTTC.

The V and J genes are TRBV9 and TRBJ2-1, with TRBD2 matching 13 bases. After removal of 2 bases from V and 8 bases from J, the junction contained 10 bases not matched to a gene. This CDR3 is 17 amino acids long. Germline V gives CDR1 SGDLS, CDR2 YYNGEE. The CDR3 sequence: CASSVGTSGILRYEQFF. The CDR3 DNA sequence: TGTGCCAGCAGCGTGGGGACTAGCGGGATACTCAGGTATGAGCAGTTCTTC. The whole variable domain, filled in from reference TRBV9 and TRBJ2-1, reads DSGVTQTPKHLITATGQRVTLRCSPRSGDLSVYWYQQSLDQGLQFLIQYYNGEERAKGNILERFSAQQFPDLHSELNLSSLELGDSALYFCASSVGTSGILRYEQFFGPGTRLTVL.

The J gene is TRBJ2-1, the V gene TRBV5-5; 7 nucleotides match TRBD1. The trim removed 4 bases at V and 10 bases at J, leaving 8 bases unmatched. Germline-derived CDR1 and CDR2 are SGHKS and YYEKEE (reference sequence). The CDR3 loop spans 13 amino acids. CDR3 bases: TGTGCCAGCAGCCCCCTTACAGGGGACGAGCAGTTCTTC. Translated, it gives CASSPLTGDEQFF. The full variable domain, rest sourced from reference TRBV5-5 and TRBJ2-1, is DAGVTQSPTHLIKTRGQQVTLRCSPISGHKSVSWYQQVLGQGPQFIFQYYEKEERGRGNFPDRFSARQFPNYSSELNVNALLLGDSALYLCASSPLTGDEQFFGPGTRLTVL.

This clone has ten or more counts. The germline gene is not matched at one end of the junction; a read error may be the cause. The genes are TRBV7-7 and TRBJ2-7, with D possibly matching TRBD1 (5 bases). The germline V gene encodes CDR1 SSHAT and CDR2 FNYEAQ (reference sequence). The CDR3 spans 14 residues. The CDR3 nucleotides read TGTGCTAGCAGCTCCTCTCTGACAGCCTACGAGCAGTACTTC. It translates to CASSSSLTAYEQYF. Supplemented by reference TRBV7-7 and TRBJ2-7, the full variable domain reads GAGVSQSPRYKVTKRGQDVTLRCDPISSHATLYWYQQALGQGPEFLTYFNYEAQPDKSGLPSDRFSAERPEGSISTLTIQRTEQRDSAMYRCASSSSLTAYEQYFGPGTRLTVT.

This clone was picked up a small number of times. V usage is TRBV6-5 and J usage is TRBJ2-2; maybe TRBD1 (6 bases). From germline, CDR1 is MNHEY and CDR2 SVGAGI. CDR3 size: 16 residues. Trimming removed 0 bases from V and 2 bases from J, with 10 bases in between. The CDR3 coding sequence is TGTGCCAGCAGTTACTCAGGACAGATTAACACCGGGGAGCTGTTTTTT. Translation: CASSYSGQINTGELFF.

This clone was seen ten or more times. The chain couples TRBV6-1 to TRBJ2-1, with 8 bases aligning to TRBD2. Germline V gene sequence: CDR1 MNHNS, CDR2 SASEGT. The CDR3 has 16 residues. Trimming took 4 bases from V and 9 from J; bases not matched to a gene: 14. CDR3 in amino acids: CASSGPSGSVGVEQFF. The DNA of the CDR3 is TGTGCCAGCAGTGGGCCCAGCGGGAGTGTTGGGGTTGAGCAGTTCTTC.

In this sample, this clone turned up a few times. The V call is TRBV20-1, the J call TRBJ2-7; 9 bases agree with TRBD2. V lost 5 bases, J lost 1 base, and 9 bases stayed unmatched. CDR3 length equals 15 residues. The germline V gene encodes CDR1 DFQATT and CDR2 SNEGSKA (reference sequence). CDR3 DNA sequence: TGCAGTGCTTTTAACGGACTAGCGATTTCCTACGAGCAGTACTTC. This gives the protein CSAFNGLAISYEQYF.

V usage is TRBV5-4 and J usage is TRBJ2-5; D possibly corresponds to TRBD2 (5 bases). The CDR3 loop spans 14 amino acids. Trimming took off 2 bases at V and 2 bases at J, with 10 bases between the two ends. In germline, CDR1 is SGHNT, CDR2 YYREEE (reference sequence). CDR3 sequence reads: CASSFGGGQETQYF. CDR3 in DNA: TGTGCCAGCAGCTTTGGCGGAGGTCAAGAGACCCAGTACTTC.

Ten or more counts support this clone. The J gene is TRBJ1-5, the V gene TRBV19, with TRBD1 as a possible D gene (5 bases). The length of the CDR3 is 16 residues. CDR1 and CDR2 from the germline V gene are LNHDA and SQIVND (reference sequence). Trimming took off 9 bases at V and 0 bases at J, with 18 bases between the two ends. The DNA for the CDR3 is TGTGCCAGCCGTAAGGGGCCCCTTTATAGCAATCAGCCCCAGCATTTT. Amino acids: CASRKGPLYSNQPQHF.

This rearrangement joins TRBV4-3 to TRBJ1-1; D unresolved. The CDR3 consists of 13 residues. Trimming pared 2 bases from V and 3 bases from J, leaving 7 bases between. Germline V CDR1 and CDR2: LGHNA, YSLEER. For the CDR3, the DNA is TGCGCCAGCAGCCAACTTAGGGACACTGAAGCTTTCTTT. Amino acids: CASSQLRDTEAFF.

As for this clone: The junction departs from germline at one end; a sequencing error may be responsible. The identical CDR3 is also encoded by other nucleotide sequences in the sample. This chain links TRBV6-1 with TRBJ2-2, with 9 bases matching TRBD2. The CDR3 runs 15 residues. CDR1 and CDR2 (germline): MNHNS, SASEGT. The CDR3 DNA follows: TGTGCCAGCAGTATTGCTAGCGGGAAACCCGGTGAGCTGTTTTTT. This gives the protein CASSIASGKPGELFF.

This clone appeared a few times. CDR3: CASSSGIVATQETQYF. CDR3 coding DNA: TGTGCCAGCAGTTCCGGTATTGTAGCGACTCAAGAGACCCAGTACTTC. The chain couples TRBV28 to TRBJ2-5, with a possible D match to TRBD2 (5 bases). Germline CDR1 MDHEN, CDR2 SYDVKM. Trimming took off 4 bases at V and 2 bases at J, with 17 bases between the two ends. This CDR3 spans 16 amino acids.

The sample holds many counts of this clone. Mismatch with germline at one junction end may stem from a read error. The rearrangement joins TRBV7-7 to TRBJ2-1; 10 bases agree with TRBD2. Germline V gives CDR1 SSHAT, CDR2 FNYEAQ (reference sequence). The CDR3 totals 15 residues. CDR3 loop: CASSLLAGADNEQFF. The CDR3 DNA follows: TGTGCTAGCAGCCTCCTAGCGGGAGCCGACAATGAGCAGTTCTTC.

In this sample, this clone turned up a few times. In nucleotides, the CDR3 is TGTGCCAGTCAGGGGGGCCTCGGGGGCAATCAGCCCCAGCATTTT. This codes for CASQGGLGGNQPQHF. The chain couples TRBV19 to TRBJ1-5, with TRBD1 identical over 7 bases. The CDR3 sequence is 15 residues long. Germline CDR1 is LNHDA and CDR2 is SQIVND (reference sequence). J lost 2 bases, V lost 8 bases, and 9 bases had no gene match. The full variable domain, in which reference TRBV19 and TRBJ1-5 provide the parts outside the CDR3, is DGGITQSPKYLFRKEGQNVTLSCEQNLNHDAMYWYRQDPGQGLRLIYYSQIVNDFQKGDIAEGYSVSREKKESFPLTVTSAQKNPTAFYLCASQGGLGGNQPQHFGDGTRLSIL.

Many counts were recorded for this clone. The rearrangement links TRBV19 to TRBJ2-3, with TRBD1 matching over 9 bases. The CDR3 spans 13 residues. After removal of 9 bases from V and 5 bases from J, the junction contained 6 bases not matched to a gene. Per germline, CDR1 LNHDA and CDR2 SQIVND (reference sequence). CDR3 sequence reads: CASQGQGRDTQYF. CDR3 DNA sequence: TGTGCCAGCCAGGGACAGGGCAGAGATACGCAGTATTTT.

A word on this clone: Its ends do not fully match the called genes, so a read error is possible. The CDR3 spells CASSRGSDTEAFF. In DNA form, the CDR3 reads TGTGCTAGCAGCAGGGGGTCCGACACTGAAGCTTTCTTT. The V gene is TRBV7-7, the J gene TRBJ1-1; TRBD1 aligns across 7 bases. This CDR3 has 13 amino acids. The germline V gene encodes CDR1 SSHAT and CDR2 FNYEAQ (reference sequence).

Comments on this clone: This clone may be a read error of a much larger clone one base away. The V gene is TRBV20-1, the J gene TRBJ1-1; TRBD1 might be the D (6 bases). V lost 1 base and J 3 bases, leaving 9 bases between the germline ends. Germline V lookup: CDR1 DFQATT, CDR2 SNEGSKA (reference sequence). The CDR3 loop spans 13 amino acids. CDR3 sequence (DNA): TGCAGTGCTAGAGGGGACATGGACACTGAAGCTTTCTTT. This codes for CSARGDMDTEAFF.

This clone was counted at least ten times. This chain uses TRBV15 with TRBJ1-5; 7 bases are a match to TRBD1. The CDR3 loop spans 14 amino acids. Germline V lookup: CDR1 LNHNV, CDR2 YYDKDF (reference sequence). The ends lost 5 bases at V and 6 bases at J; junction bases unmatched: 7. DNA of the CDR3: TGTGCCACCAGCTTACACAGGGGCGGTCAGCCCCAGCATTTT. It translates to CATSLHRGGQPQHF.